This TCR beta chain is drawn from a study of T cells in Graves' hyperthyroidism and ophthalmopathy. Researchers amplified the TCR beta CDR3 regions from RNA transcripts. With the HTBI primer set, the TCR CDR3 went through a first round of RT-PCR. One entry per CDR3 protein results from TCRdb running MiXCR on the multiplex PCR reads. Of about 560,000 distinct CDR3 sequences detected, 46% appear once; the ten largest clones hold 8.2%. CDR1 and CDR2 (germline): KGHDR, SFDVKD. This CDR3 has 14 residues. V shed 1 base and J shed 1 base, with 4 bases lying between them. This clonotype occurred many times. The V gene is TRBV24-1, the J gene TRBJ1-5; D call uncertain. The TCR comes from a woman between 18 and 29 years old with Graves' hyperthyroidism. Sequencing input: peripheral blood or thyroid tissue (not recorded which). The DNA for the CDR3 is TGTGCCACCAGTGATTTTGAAAGCAATCAGCCCCAGCATTTT. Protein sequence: CATSDFESNQPQHF.